These 32 T cell receptor beta chains came from one sample sequenced in a study of blood T cells in healthy people across ages (dated by TCRdb to the mid-2010s). Libraries were prepared through 5' RACE. A second PCR of about 6 to 11 cycles was performed with a sample-barcoded 5' primer and a J-beta primer mix. The public reads were quality trimmed at Q25 with fastp and then assembled into clones with MiXCR by TCRdb, keeping productive beta chains. Merged by CDR3 protein, the rows form single entries marked with the most common genes and DNA. The sample contains 1.5 million to 2 million distinct CDR3 sequences, about 39% of them found a single time. Roughly 24% of the sample rests with the top ten. Input material: blood. The receptors originated from a human donor in good health.

The CDR3 sequence is CSARELGQALQETQYF. The CDR3 bases are TGCAGTGCTAGAGAACTGGGACAAGCGCTCCAAGAGACCCAGTACTTC. This chain links TRBV20-1 with TRBJ2-5, with D possibly matching TRBD1 (6 bases). Germline CDR1 and CDR2: DFQATT and SNEGSKA (reference sequence). V lost 0 bases and J lost 1, with 15 bases in between. This CDR3 spans 16 amino acids.

In DNA form, the CDR3 reads TGTGCCAGCAGGGGCTATGGGGGGTTCCCAACAGATACGCAGTATTTT. Protein: CASRGYGGFPTDTQYF. J is TRBJ2-3 and V is TRBV6-5; the D gene is possibly TRBD2 (6 bases). The CDR3 runs to 16 residues. The V and J ends lost 6 bases and 3 bases respectively, with 19 bases between them. Germline CDR1 and CDR2: MNHEY and SVGAGI.

This clonotype was recorded only once. This rearrangement joins TRBV25-1 to TRBJ1-1; a weak D match, TRBD1 (5 bases). Germline CDR1 is MGHDK and CDR2 is SYGVNS. The CDR3 runs 15 residues. V was cut by 7 bases and J by 1 base, with 16 bases left in between. CDR3 in DNA: TGTGCCAGCATTCCTTGGGGACCGGCGAACACTGAAGCTTTCTTT. Protein product: CASIPWGPANTEAFF.

This clonotype was seen only a few times. V gene TRBV11-2 combines with J gene TRBJ1-4; D not certain. V lost 2 bases to trimming and J lost 8 bases, with 18 bases between them. CDR3 length: 16 amino acids. Per germline, CDR1 SGHAT and CDR2 FQNNGV. CDR3 DNA sequence: TGTGCCAGCAGCTTAACGGGCGTCTCCGGATCCGAAAAACTGTTTTTT. The encoded protein is CASSLTGVSGSEKLFF.

V is TRBV19 and J is TRBJ2-1, with TRBD1 as a possible D gene (6 bases). This CDR3 comprises 16 residues. The germline gives CDR1 LNHDA, CDR2 SQIVND (reference sequence). The germline V and J ends were trimmed by 2 bases and 4 bases, with 15 bases remaining between them. The CDR3 spells CASSITQGRLYNEQFF. CDR3 coding DNA: TGTGCCAGTAGTATAACACAGGGTAGGCTTTACAATGAGCAGTTCTTC.

V usage is TRBV5-1 and J usage is TRBJ1-2; D may be TRBD1 (5 bases). This CDR3 spans 13 amino acids. The V and J ends lost 4 bases and 5 bases respectively, with 12 bases between them. Germline V gene data show CDR1 as SGHRS and CDR2 as YFSETQ. The CDR3 DNA reads TGCGCCAGCAGCGGGACGGACCGATATGGCTACACCTTC. The encoded protein is CASSGTDRYGYTF.

This clonotype was picked up a small number of times. V and J are TRBV5-1 and TRBJ1-2; no reliable D call. V lost 0 bases and J lost 13, with 22 bases in between. The CDR3 is made up of 15 amino acids. The germline V gene has CDR1 SGHRS and CDR2 YFSETQ. The CDR3 is CASSLAGAGWWGSTF. The CDR3 bases are TGCGCCAGCAGCTTGGCGGGAGCTGGATGGTGGGGAAGCACCTTC. Full variable domain (outside the CDR3, taken from reference TRBV5-1 and TRBJ1-2): KAGVTQTPRYLIKTRGQQVTLSCSPISGHRSVSWYQQTPGQGLQFLFEYFSETQRNKGNFPGRFSGRQFSNSRSEMNVSTLELGDSALYLCASSLAGAGWWGSTFGSGTRLTVV.

The chain combines TRBV7-2 with TRBJ1-2; D is uncertain. The CDR3 consists of 14 residues. In germline, CDR1 is SGHTA, CDR2 FQGNSA. The V gene lost 5 bases and the J gene lost 5 bases, with 15 bases spanning the gap. The CDR3 bases are TGTGCCAGCAGCGTTGGCCCGGGCCTATATGGCTACACCTTC. The encoded protein is CASSVGPGLYGYTF. The variable domain in full, completed from reference TRBV7-2 and TRBJ1-2, reads GAGVSQSPSNKVTEKGKDVELRCDPISGHTALYWYRQSLGQGLEFLIYFQGNSAPDKSGLPSDRFSAERTGGSVSTLTIQRTQQEDSAVYLCASSVGPGLYGYTFGSGTRLTVV.

V is TRBV6-6 and J is TRBJ2-3; 9 bases agree with TRBD2. In germline, CDR1 is MNHNY, CDR2 SVGAGI (reference sequence). The CDR3 contains 16 residues. V was pared by 6 bases and J by 5 bases, with 12 bases of the junction left unmatched. The DNA for the CDR3 is TGTGCCAGCAGCCGCGGGGGGGGGCGGTTGGAAGATACGCAGTATTTT. Amino acids: CASSRGGGRLEDTQYF.

This clonotype has at least ten counts. The genes are TRBV12-3 or TRBV12-4 and TRBJ2-5; 12 nucleotides agree with TRBD1. The CDR3 is 15 residues long. V shed 4 bases and J 3 bases; nucleotides not matched to a gene: 3. The CDR3 DNA sequence: TGTGCCAGCAGTTCCGGGACAGGGGGCGAAGAGACCCAGTACTTC. Its translation is CASSSGTGGEETQYF.

The chain combines TRBV4-3 with TRBJ2-7; D might be TRBD2 (5 bases). The CDR3 is made up of 16 amino acids. CDR1 is LGHNA and CDR2 is YSLEER in the germline V gene. The V end lost 0 bases, the J end lost 3 bases, and 15 bases lay between the germline ends. The CDR3 reads CASSQDKMREVYEQYF. CDR3 coding DNA: TGCGCCAGCAGCCAAGATAAGATGAGGGAAGTCTACGAGCAGTACTTC.

The sample holds a few counts of this clonotype. The chain carries TRBV13 and TRBJ2-1, with D perhaps matching TRBD2 (5 bases). Deletions cut 1 base from V and 3 bases from J, with 13 bases between. Germline V gene lookup returns CDR1 PRHDT and CDR2 FYEKMQ (reference sequence). CDR3 length equals 16 residues. The CDR3 reads CASSLVLNRDYNEQFF. CDR3 coding DNA: TGTGCCAGCAGCTTAGTACTTAACCGGGACTACAATGAGCAGTTCTTC.

The chain recombines TRBV18 with TRBJ1-2, with a weak D call TRBD1 (5 bases). Per germline, CDR1 KGHSH and CDR2 LQKENI. CDR3 length equals 14 residues. Deletions cut 4 bases from V and 8 bases from J, with 17 bases between. CDR3 residues: CASSRTHPQEGYTF. The CDR3 coding sequence is TGTGCCAGCTCACGTACCCACCCACAGGAGGGCTACACCTTC. The full variable domain, in which reference TRBV18 and TRBJ1-2 provide the parts outside the CDR3, is NAGVMQNPRHLVRRRGQEARLRCSPMKGHSHVYWYRQLPEEGLKFMVYLQKENIIDESGMPKERFSAEFPKEGPSILRIQQVVRGDSAAYFCASSRTHPQEGYTFGSGTRLTVV.

The chain is built from TRBV5-1 and TRBJ2-5; TRBD2 matches 8 bases. From germline, CDR1 is SGHRS and CDR2 YFSETQ. The CDR3 spans 14 residues. J lost 0 bases, V lost 6 bases, and 4 bases had no gene match. Here the CDR3 DNA reads TGCGCCAGCATGTTGGGACTAGACCAAGAGACCCAGTACTTC. Its translation: CASMLGLDQETQYF.

The chain is built from TRBV20-1 and TRBJ2-7; 9 bases match TRBD1. Trimming at V came to 6 bases and at J to 4 bases, leaving 10 bases not matched to a gene. The CDR3 sequence is 14 residues long. The germline V gene has CDR1 DFQATT and CDR2 SNEGSKA (reference sequence). As DNA, the CDR3 is TGCAGTGCCTATACAGGGGGCATTGGGTACGAGCAGTACTTC. Its protein product is CSAYTGGIGYEQYF.

The V call is TRBV12-3 or TRBV12-4, the J call TRBJ1-5; the D is unclear. The CDR3 is 13 amino acids. The V and J ends lost 1 base and 5 bases respectively, with 6 bases between them. CDR3 DNA: TGTGCCAGCAGTTTAGGACTGTATCAGCCCCAGCATTTT. It yields the protein CASSLGLYQPQHF.

This chain uses TRBV3-1 with TRBJ1-5; D is possibly TRBD1 (5 bases). This CDR3 has 16 residues. V was clipped by 4 bases and J by 5 bases, with 18 bases between them. Germline loops: CDR1 LGHDT, CDR2 YNNKEL (reference sequence). This CDR3 is CASSLGVGQSDQPQHF. The DNA for the CDR3 is TGTGCCAGCAGCCTGGGCGTGGGGCAGAGCGATCAGCCCCAGCATTTT.

The chain employs TRBV2 and TRBJ1-4, with D unclear. This CDR3 comprises 14 residues. Trimming cost V 6 bases and J 8 bases, with 16 bases left between them. Per the germline V gene, CDR1 is SNHLY and CDR2 is FYNNEI. In DNA form, the CDR3 reads TGTGCCAGCAGGGAGTCGGCCCGGGAAGAAAAACTGTTTTTT. Its protein product is CASRESAREEKLFF.

V gene TRBV29-1 combines with J gene TRBJ2-7; D might be TRBD1 (6 bases). The V end lost 5 bases, the J end lost 6 bases, and 17 bases lay between the germline ends. There are 13 residues in the CDR3. Looked up from germline, CDR1 is SQVTM and CDR2 is ANQGSEA. CDR3 sequence (DNA): TGCAGCGTTCGCGAGACAGGAGATGGCGAGCAGTACTTC. This encodes CSVRETGDGEQYF.

In this sample, this clonotype turned up a few times. The rearrangement uses TRBV5-1 and TRBJ2-5; 7 bases fit TRBD1. The trim removed 3 bases at V and 2 bases at J, leaving 7 bases unmatched. CDR1 and CDR2 from the germline V gene are SGHRS and YFSETQ. The CDR3 is made up of 15 amino acids. The CDR3 region has the DNA TGCGCCAGCAGCTGGGCCGGGACAGAACAAGAGACCCAGTACTTC. This codes for CASSWAGTEQETQYF.

This clonotype has a handful of counts. The genes are TRBV6-1 and TRBJ1-4, with D unresolved. Germline lookup yields CDR1 MNHNS and CDR2 SASEGT. CDR3 length: 14 amino acids. Trimming removed 8 bases at V and 7 bases at J, with 17 bases between. The CDR3 loop is CASGYLSIFEKLFF. The DNA for the CDR3 is TGTGCCAGCGGATACCTGAGTATTTTTGAAAAACTGTTTTTT.

V and J are TRBV12-3 or TRBV12-4 and TRBJ2-5; TRBD1 might be the D (6 bases). Trimming removed 7 bases from V and 2 bases from J, with 11 bases in between. The CDR3 has 13 amino acids. Written as DNA, the CDR3 is TGTGCCAGCACCCGACAGGCACAAGAGACCCAGTACTTC. Encoded protein: CASTRQAQETQYF.

J is TRBJ2-5 and V is TRBV7-6, with D possibly matching TRBD1 (5 bases). Deletions cut 2 bases from V and 6 bases from J, with 22 bases between. The CDR3 has 17 amino acids. Germline CDR1 and CDR2: SGHVS and FNYEAQ. CDR3 amino acids: CASSLSTATHPRKTQYF. The CDR3 DNA follows: TGTGCCAGCAGCTTATCGACAGCCACTCATCCAAGGAAGACCCAGTACTTC.

This clonotype was detected once. This could be a read error, since a much larger clone is one nucleotide away. V is TRBV7-9 and J is TRBJ2-1, with D possibly being TRBD2 (5 bases). The J call may be wrong; the DNA end is better matched by TRBJ2-7. There are 14 residues in the CDR3. The V gene's germline CDR1 is SEHNR and CDR2 FQNEAQ (reference sequence). The CDR3: CASSPVGSYNEQYF. CDR3 nucleotides: TGTGCCAGCAGCCCCGTGGGGAGCTACAATGAGCAGTACTTC.

The chain links TRBV30 to TRBJ2-1; TRBD1 matches at 7 bases. The junction had 11 bases not matched to a gene; V was cut back by 0 bases and J by 12 bases. The CDR3 has 14 amino acids. CDR1 is GTSNPN and CDR2 is SVGIG in the germline V gene (reference sequence). The CDR3 DNA reads as TGTGCCTGGAGTGTTTCGGGACAGCGATACCGGCAGTTCTTC. Translation gives CAWSVSGQRYRQFF. The whole variable domain, remainder taken from reference TRBV30 and TRBJ2-1, is SQTIHQWPATLVQPVGSPLSLECTVEGTSNPNLYWYRQAAGRGLQLLFYSVGIGQISSEVPQNLSASRPQDRQFILSSKKLLLSDSGFYLCAWSVSGQRYRQFFGPGTRLTVL.

This clonotype appeared once. The chain combines TRBV4-2 with TRBJ1-2; TRBD1 agrees at 8 bases. The J segment lost 7 bases and the V segment lost 7 bases, leaving 14 bases of the junction unmatched. The germline gives CDR1 LGHNA, CDR2 YNFKEQ. The CDR3 totals 15 residues. CDR3 in amino acids: CASTLTGGGAFGYTF. As DNA, the CDR3 is TGTGCCAGCACCTTAACAGGGGGAGGGGCTTTTGGCTACACCTTC.

This chain links TRBV20-1 with TRBJ2-1, with unresolved D. Trimming removed 3 bases from V and 8 bases from J, with 20 bases in between. Germline V lookup: CDR1 DFQATT, CDR2 SNEGSKA (reference sequence). CDR3 length equals 15 residues. The CDR3 nucleotides are TGCAGTGCTAGCGTCGACACACCGACGTCCGATGAGCAGTTCTTC. Its protein is CSASVDTPTSDEQFF.

The V call is TRBV27, the J call TRBJ2-1, with D unclear. Germline CDR1 and CDR2: MNHEY and SMNVEV (reference sequence). The CDR3 runs 15 residues. V gave up 1 base and J gave up 7 bases, with 14 bases separating them. The chain's CDR3 is CASSLLHPGPNEQFF. The CDR3 coding sequence is TGTGCCAGCAGTTTATTGCATCCGGGTCCTAATGAGCAGTTCTTC.

This clonotype was seen repeatedly, ten times or more. The chain has TRBV7-9 and TRBJ2-5, with TRBD1 identical over 10 bases. The junction had 9 bases not matched to a gene; V was cut back by 2 bases and J by 3 bases. The CDR3 runs 17 residues. The V gene's germline CDR1 is SEHNR and CDR2 FQNEAQ (reference sequence). Written as DNA, the CDR3 is TGTGCCAGCAGCTTACCGTCCCTCGGGACAGGGGAAGAGACCCAGTACTTC. Amino acids: CASSLPSLGTGEETQYF.

The chain has TRBV4-3 and TRBJ2-4, with D tentatively TRBD1 (6 bases). The J call could be wrong; TRBJ2-7 is a better fit for the DNA end. The CDR3 is made up of 15 amino acids. CDR1 is LGHNA and CDR2 is YSLEER in the germline V gene. The CDR3 DNA reads as TGCGCCAGCAGCCAATTGGTGACAGGTGGGGGCGAGCAGTACTTC. It translates to CASSQLVTGGGEQYF.

This clonotype was seen more than once but under ten times. The chain employs TRBV6-6 and TRBJ2-7, with TRBD2 as a possible D gene (5 bases). CDR1 and CDR2 (germline): MNHNY, SVGAGI (reference sequence). The ends were cut back, 6 bases at V and 3 bases at J, with 9 bases in the middle. This CDR3 has 12 amino acids. DNA for the CDR3: TGTGCCAGCAGCACCGCGGGCTACGAGCAGTACTTC. As protein: CASSTAGYEQYF.

The gene calls are TRBV4-1 and TRBJ1-1; D ambiguous. Trimming shortened V by 4 bases and J by 4 bases, and 16 bases separated the two germline ends. Germline V gene data show CDR1 as MGHRA and CDR2 as YSYEKL. The CDR3 covers 15 residues. The chain's CDR3 is CASSRTPAPGTEAFF. Written as DNA, the CDR3 is TGCGCCAGCAGCCGCACCCCGGCCCCAGGCACTGAAGCTTTCTTT.